The clone carrying this TCR beta chain has just one count. What it recognizes is unknown. Libraries were prepared by immunoSEQ multiplex PCR; TCRdb keeps only in-frame clonotypes and omits some of them. Found here are some 9,800 clones, more than 60% of them singletons; the top ten hold approximately 30%. The data were taken from a study of OX40 agonist ivuxolimab in advanced cancers. General study results and limits: Antigen specificity was not determined for the expanded peripheral T cells.

The CDR3 consists of 16 residues. The trim removed 0 bases at V and 4 bases at J, leaving 5 bases unmatched. CDR1 and CDR2 from the germline V gene are SGDLS and YYNGEE. The material sequenced was CD4+ or CD8+ T cells sorted from blood, taken in a trial of the OX40 agonist ivuxolimab. This sequence joins TRBV9 and TRBJ1-2; 11 bases line up with TRBD1. The clonotype comes from an adult with an advanced solid tumor such as melanoma, head and neck, liver or kidney cancer. The chain's CDR3 is CASSVAGQGAFYGYTF. CDR3 in DNA: TGTGCCAGCAGCGTAGCAGGACAGGGGGCTTTCTATGGCTACACCTTC.